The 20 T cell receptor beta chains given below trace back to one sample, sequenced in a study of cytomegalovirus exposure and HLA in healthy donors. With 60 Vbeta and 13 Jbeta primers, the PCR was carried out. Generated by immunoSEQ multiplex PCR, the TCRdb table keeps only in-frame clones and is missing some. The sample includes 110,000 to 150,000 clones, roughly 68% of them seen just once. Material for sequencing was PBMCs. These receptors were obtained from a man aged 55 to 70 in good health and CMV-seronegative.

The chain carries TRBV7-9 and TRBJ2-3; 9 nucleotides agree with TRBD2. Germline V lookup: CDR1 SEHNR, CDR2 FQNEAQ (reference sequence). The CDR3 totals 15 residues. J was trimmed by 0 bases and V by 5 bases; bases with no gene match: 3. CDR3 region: CASSTTSGSTDTQYF. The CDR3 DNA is TGTGCCAGCAGCACAACTAGCGGGAGCACAGATACGCAGTATTTT.

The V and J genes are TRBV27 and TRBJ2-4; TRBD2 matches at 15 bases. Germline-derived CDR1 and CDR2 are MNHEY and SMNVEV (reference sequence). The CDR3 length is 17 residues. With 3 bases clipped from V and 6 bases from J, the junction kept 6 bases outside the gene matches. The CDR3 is CASSFQRTSGRANIQYF. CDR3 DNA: TGTGCCAGCAGTTTCCAGAGGACTAGCGGGAGGGCAAACATTCAGTACTTC.

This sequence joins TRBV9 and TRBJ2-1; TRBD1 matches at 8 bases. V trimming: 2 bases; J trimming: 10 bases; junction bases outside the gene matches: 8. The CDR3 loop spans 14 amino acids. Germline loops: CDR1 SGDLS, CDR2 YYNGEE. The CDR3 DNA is TGTGCCAGCAGCGTTGTCGGACAGGGCTACGAGCAGTTCTTC. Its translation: CASSVVGQGYEQFF.

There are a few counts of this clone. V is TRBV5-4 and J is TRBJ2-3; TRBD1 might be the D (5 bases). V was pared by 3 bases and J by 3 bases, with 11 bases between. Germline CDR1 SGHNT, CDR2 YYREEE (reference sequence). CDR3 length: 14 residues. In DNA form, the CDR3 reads TGTGCCAGCAGCTCCTGGCAGGGAACAGATACGCAGTATTTT. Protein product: CASSSWQGTDTQYF.

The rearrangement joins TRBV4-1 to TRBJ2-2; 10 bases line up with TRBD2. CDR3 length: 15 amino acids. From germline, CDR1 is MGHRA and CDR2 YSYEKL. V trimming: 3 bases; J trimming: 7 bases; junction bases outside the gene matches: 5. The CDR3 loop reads CASSQGTSVNGELFF. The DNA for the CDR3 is TGCGCCAGCAGCCAGGGGACTAGCGTAAACGGGGAGCTGTTTTTT.

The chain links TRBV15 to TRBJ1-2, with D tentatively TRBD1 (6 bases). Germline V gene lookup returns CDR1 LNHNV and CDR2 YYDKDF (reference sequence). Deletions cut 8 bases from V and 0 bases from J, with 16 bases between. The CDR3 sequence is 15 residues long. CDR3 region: CATYPRDTPNYGYTF. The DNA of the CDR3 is TGTGCCACCTATCCCCGGGACACCCCTAACTATGGCTACACCTTC.

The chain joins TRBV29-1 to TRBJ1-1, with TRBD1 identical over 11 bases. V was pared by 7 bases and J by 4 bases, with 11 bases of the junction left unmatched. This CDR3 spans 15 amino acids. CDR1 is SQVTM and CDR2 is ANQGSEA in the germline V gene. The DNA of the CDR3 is TGCAGCGCTCGGACAGGGGGCTCACGCGGCACTGAAGCTTTCTTT. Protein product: CSARTGGSRGTEAFF.

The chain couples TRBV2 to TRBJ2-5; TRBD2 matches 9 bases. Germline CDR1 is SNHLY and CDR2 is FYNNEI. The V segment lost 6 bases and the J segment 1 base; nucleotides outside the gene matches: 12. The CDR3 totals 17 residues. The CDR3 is CASRDLRLADIQETQYF. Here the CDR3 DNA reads TGTGCCAGCAGGGACTTGCGACTAGCGGATATCCAAGAGACCCAGTACTTC.

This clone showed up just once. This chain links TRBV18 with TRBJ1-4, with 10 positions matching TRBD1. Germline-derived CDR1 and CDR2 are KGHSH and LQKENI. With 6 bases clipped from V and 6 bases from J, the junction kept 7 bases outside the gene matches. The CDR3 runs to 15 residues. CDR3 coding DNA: TGTGCCAGCTCGCCGACCGGGACAGGGGATGAAAAACTGTTTTTT. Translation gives CASSPTGTGDEKLFF.

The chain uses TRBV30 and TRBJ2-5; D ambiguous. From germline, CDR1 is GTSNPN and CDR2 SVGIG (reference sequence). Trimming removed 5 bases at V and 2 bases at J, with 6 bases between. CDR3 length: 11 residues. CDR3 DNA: TGTGCCTGGGTCTATCAAGAGACCCAGTACTTC. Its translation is CAWVYQETQYF.

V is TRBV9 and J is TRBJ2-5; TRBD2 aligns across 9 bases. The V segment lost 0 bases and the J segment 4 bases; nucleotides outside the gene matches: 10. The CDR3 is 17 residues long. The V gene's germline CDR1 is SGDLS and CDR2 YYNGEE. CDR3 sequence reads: CASSVGVSGRVGETQYF. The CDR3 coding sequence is TGTGCCAGCAGCGTAGGGGTTAGCGGGAGAGTGGGAGAGACCCAGTACTTC.

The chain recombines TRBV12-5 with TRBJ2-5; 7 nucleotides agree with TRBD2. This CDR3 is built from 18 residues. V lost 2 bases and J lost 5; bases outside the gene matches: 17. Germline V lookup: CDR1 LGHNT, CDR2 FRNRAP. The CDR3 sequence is CASGLSPNLDGEGETQYF. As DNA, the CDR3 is TGTGCTAGTGGTTTGTCCCCTAACCTCGACGGGGAGGGGGAGACCCAGTACTTC.

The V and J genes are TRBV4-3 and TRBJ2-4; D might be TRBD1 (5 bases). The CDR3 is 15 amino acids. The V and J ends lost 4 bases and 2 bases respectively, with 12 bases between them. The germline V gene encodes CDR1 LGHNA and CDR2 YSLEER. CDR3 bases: TGCGCCAGCAGCCGCGAAAGGGGAACCAAAAACATTCAGTACTTC. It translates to CASSRERGTKNIQYF.

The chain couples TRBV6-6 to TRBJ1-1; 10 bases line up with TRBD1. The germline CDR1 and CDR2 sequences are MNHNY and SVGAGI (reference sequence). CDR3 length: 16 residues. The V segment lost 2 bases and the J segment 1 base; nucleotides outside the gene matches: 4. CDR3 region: CASSYPRTGGNTEAFF. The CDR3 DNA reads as TGTGCCAGCAGTTACCCAAGGACAGGGGGGAACACTGAAGCTTTCTTT.

The CDR3 here is CASSQTGQPQHF. The CDR3 nucleotides are TGTGCCAGCAGTCAAACAGGACAGCCCCAGCATTTT. The rearrangement joins TRBV28 to TRBJ1-5, with D maybe TRBD1 (5 bases). Trimming took 5 bases from V and 7 from J, leaving 9 bases between them. CDR1 and CDR2 (germline): MDHEN, SYDVKM. The CDR3 is made up of 12 amino acids.

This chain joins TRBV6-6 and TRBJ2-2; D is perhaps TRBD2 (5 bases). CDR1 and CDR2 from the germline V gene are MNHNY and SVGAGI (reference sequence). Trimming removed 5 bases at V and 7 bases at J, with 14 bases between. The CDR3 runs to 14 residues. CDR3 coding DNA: TGTGCCAGCAGTCAGAAGAGCGGAAACGGGGAGCTGTTTTTT. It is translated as CASSQKSGNGELFF.

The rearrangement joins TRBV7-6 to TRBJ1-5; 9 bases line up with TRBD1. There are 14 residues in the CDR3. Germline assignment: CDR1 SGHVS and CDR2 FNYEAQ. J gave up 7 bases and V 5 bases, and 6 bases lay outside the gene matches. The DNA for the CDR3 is TGTGCCAGCAGCCCCGGGACAGGGATCCAGCCCCAGCATTTT. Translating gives CASSPGTGIQPQHF.

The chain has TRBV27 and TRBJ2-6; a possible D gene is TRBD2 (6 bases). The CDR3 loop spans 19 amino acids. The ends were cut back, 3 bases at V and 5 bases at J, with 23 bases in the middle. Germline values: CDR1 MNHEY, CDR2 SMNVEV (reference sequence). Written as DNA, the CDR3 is TGTGCCAGCAGTTTGAGGAGGGACGCCTACCTCTTGAGGGCCAACGTCCTGACTTTC. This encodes CASSLRRDAYLLRANVLTF.

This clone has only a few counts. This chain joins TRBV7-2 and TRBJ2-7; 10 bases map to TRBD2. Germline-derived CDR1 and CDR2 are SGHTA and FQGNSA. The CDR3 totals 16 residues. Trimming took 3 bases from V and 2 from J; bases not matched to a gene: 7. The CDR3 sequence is CASSFRRTSGAYEQYF. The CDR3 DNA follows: TGTGCCAGCAGCTTCCGGAGGACTAGCGGAGCCTACGAGCAGTACTTC.

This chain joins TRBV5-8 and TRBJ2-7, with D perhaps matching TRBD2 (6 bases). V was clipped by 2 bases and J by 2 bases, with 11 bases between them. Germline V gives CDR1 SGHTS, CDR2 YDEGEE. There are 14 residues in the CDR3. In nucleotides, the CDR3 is TGTGCCAGCAGCTTAGGGAGGCAAACCTACGAGCAGTACTTC. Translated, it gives CASSLGRQTYEQYF.